This T cell receptor beta chain was obtained from a study of T cell responses to AZD1222 COVID-19 vaccine. TCRdb keeps only in-frame clones here, not all; method: immunoSEQ multiplex PCR. Recorded for this sample: some 150,000 clones. CDR3 size: 13 residues. Trimming left V 2 bases short and J 6 bases short, with 8 bases between. Germline lookup yields CDR1 SGHTA and CDR2 FQGNSA. This TCR came from an adult in good health. Sequenced material: peripheral blood. The chain couples TRBV7-2 to TRBJ2-1; the D is unclear. Here the CDR3 DNA reads TGTGCCAGCAGCTTACAACCGTTCAATGAGCAGTTCTTC. Translation: CASSLQPFNEQFF.